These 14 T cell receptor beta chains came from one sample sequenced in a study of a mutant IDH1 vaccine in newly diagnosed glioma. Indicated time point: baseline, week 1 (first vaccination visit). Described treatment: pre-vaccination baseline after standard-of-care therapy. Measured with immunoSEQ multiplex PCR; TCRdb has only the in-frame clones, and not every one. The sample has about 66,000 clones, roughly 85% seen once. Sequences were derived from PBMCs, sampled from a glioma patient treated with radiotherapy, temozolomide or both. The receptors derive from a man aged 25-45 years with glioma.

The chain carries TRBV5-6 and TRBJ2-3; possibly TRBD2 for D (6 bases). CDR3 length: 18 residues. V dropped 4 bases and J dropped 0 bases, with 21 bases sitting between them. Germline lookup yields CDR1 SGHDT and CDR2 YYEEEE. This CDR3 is CASSPLSGAGTSTDTQYF. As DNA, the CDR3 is TGTGCCAGCAGCCCCCTGAGTGGCGCGGGGACTAGCACAGATACGCAGTATTTT.

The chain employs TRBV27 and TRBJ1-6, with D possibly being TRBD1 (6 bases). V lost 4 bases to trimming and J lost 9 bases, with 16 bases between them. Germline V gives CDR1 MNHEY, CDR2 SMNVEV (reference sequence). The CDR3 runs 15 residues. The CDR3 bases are TGTGCCAGCAGTTCGGTAGGGGGGCCGGGTTCACCCCTCCACTTT. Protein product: CASSSVGGPGSPLHF.

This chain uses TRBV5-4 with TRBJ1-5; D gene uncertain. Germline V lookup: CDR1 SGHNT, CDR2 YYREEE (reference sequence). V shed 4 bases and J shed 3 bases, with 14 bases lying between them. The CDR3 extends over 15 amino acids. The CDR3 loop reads CASSPPEVLNQPQHF. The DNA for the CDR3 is TGTGCCAGCAGCCCCCCCGAGGTCCTCAATCAGCCCCAGCATTTT.

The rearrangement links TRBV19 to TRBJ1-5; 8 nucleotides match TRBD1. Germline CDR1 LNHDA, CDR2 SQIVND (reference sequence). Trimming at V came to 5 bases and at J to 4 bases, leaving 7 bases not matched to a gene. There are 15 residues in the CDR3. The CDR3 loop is CASSSGQGGNQPQHF. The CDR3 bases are TGTGCCAGTAGTTCCGGACAGGGTGGGAATCAGCCCCAGCATTTT.

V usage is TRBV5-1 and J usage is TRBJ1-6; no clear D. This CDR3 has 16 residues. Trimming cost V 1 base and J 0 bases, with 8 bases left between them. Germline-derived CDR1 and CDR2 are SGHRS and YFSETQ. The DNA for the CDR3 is TGCGCCAGCAGCTTGTGGGCCAGCTCCTATAATTCACCCCTCCACTTT. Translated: CASSLWASSYNSPLHF.

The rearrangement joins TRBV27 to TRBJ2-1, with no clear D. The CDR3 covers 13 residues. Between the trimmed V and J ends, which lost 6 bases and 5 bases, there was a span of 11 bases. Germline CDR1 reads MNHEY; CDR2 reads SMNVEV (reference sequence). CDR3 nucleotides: TGTGCCAGCAGCCCCCTAGGGAACAATGAGCAGTTCTTC. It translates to CASSPLGNNEQFF.

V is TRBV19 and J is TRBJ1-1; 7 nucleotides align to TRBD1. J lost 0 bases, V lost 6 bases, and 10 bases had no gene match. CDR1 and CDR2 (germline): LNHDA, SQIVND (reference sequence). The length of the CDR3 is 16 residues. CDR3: CASREGQQRLNTEAFF. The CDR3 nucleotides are TGTGCCAGTAGAGAGGGACAGCAAAGATTGAACACTGAAGCTTTCTTT.

CDR3 loop: CATSGRQVGRQNTGELFF. In nucleotides, the CDR3 is TGTGCCACCAGCGGTCGGCAGGTTGGGAGGCAAAACACCGGGGAGCTGTTTTTT. This rearrangement joins TRBV15 to TRBJ2-2, with TRBD2 as a possible D gene (6 bases). CDR1 is LNHNV, CDR2 YYDKDF, per germline (reference sequence). The CDR3 extends over 18 amino acids. With 5 bases removed from V and 2 bases from J, the gap between germline ends came to 21 bases. The full variable domain, rest sourced from reference TRBV15 and TRBJ2-2, is DAMVIQNPRYQVTQFGKPVTLSCSQTLNHNVMYWYQQKSSQAPKLLFHYYDKDFNNEADTPDNFQSRRPNTSFCFLDIRSPGLGDTAMYLCATSGRQVGRQNTGELFFGEGSRLTVL.

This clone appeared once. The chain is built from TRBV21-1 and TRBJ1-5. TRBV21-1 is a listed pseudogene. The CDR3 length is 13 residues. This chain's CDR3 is CASKESGRGPQHF. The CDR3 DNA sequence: TGTGCCAGCAAAGAGTCGGGCCGTGGGCCCCAGCATTTT.

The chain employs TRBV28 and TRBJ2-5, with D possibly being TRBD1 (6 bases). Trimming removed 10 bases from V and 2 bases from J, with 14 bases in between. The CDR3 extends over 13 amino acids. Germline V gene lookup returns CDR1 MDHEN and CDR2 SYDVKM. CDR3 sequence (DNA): TGTGCCATACACATACAGGGTCAAGAGACCCAGTACTTC. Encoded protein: CAIHIQGQETQYF.

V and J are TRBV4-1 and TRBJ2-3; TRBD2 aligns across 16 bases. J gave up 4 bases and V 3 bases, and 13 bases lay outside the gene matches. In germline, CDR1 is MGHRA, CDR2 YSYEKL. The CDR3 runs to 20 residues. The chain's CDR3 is CASSHLGLAGGPFAADTQYF. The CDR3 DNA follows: TGCGCCAGCAGCCATCTGGGACTAGCGGGGGGGCCGTTCGCCGCAGATACGCAGTATTTT.

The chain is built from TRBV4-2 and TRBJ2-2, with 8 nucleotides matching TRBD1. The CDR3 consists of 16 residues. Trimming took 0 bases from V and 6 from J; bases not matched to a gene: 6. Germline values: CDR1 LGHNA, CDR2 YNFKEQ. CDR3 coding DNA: TGTGCCAGCAGCCAAGATAAATGGACAGGGCCCGGGGAGCTGTTTTTT. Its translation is CASSQDKWTGPGELFF.

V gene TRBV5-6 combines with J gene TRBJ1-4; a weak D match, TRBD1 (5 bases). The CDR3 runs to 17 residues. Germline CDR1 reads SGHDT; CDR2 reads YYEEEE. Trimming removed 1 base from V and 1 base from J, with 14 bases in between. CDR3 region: CASSLLTRGLTNEKLFF. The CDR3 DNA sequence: TGTGCCAGCAGCTTGTTAACCCGGGGCCTAACTAATGAAAAACTGTTTTTT.

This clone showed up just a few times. The CDR3 here is CASSYRGAGSNQPQHF. The CDR3 DNA follows: TGTGCCAGCAGTTACAGGGGAGCGGGGAGCAATCAGCCCCAGCATTTT. V gene TRBV6-6 combines with J gene TRBJ1-5, with D perhaps matching TRBD1 (5 bases). The CDR3 has 16 amino acids. Deletions cut 2 bases from V and 1 base from J, with 12 bases between. Germline loops: CDR1 MNHNY, CDR2 SVGAGI (reference sequence).